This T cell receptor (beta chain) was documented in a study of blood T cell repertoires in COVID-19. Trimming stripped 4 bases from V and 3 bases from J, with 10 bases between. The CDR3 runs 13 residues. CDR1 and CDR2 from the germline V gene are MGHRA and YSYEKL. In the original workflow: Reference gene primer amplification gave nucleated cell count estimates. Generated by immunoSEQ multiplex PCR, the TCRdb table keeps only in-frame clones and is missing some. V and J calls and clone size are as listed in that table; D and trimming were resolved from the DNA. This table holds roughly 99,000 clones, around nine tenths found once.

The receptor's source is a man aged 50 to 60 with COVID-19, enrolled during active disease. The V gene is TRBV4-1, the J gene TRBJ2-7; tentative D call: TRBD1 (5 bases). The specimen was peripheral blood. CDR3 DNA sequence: TGCGCCAGCAGCCCAGGACAACGCTACGAGCAGTACTTC. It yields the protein CASSPGQRYEQYF.